This record covers a single TCR beta chain. The antigen is not known. The data are from a study of T cell repertoires in cytomegalovirus infection. At the level of the study: Shared public TCR beta signatures pointed to both CMV infection and a matching HLA type. Study outcomes and limitations: The response measured ex vivo was dominated by TCR beta clonotypes (HLA-C-restricted and CMV-specific).

From the reads, TCRdb called clonotypes with MiXCR, one entry per CDR3 protein. The profile covers more than 400,000 distinct CDR3 sequences, with about 26% appearing a single time and about 13% taken by the ten largest. The CDR3 runs 14 residues. The ends were cut back, 5 bases at V and 6 bases at J, with 16 bases in the middle. From germline, CDR1 is LNHDA and CDR2 SQIVND (reference sequence). The clonotype originates from a human donor in good health (CMV status not recorded). Some clones in this sample may be carry-over from other donors' samples. V and J are TRBV19 and TRBJ2-5, with D maybe TRBD2 (6 bases). The sample taken for sequencing was PBMCs. The CDR3 nucleotides are TGTGCCAGTAGTTTCGCGGGACTCGAAAAGACCCAGTACTTC. This codes for CASSFAGLEKTQYF.